This is a list of T cell receptor beta chains from one sample in a study of blood T cell repertoires in COVID-19. Some clones are missing from TCRdb's copy, which holds only in-frame ones; the method was immunoSEQ multiplex PCR. The sample includes some 250,000 clones, around nine tenths of them seen just once. The specimen sequenced was peripheral blood. These receptors originate from a woman in her forties who had recovered from COVID-19. The CDR3 runs from the conserved cysteine through the conserved F or W. The D gene is left open where the match is weak. The size field is filled for only some rows; it gives once, few, many or a size class.

d_call	v_call	clone_size	j_call	cdr3_nt	cdr3_aa
-	TRBV12-3/TRBV12-4	-	TRBJ2-1	TGTGCCAGCAGTTACCGGACTCCCCCCGAGCAGTTCTTC	CASSYRTPPEQFF
TRBD1	TRBV29-1	-	TRBJ1-4	TGCACGGCGGGACAGGCGCTCGAAAAACTGTTTTTT	CTAGQALEKLFF
TRBD1	TRBV6-5	-	TRBJ2-7	TGTGCCAGCAGTTCCCCCGGGACAGGGGGCTGGGAGCAGTACTTC	CASSSPGTGGWEQYF
-	TRBV6-5	-	TRBJ1-1	TGTGCCAGCAGTTACAGACTAAACACTGAAGCTTTCTTT	CASSYRLNTEAFF
TRBD1	TRBV12-3/TRBV12-4	few	TRBJ2-2	TGTGCCAGCAGTCCAGGACAGGGCGGGCTGTTTTTT	CASSPGQGGLFF
-	TRBV11-2	-	TRBJ2-1	TGTGCCAGCAGCCCCCTAGGCCCTAACAATGAGCAGTTCTTC	CASSPLGPNNEQFF
TRBD1	TRBV3-1/TRBV3-2	once	TRBJ2-1	TGTGCCAGCAGCCGACCGGGACAGGGGGCTCTGAATGAGCAGTTCTTC	CASSRPGQGALNEQFF
TRBD1	TRBV19	-	TRBJ2-3	TGTGCCACCAAGACAGGGGGAGGGGGTGATACGCAGTATTTT	CATKTGGGGDTQYF
-	TRBV28	-	TRBJ1-2	TGTGCCAGCAGTTTATCCCAGGTGGGCTATGGCTACACCTTC	CASSLSQVGYGYTF
-	TRBV11-3	once	TRBJ1-3	TGTGCCAGCAGCCGCCGAAGGGCAGGGGAAGGAAACACCATATATTTT	CASSRRRAGEGNTIYF
-	TRBV30	-	TRBJ2-7	TGTGCCTGGGTCCCCCCCAGCTTCCGGGACGAGCAGTACTTC	CAWVPPSFRDEQYF
TRBD1	TRBV6-5	-	TRBJ2-5	TGTGCCGGCGGGACAGGGGAGGGAGAGACCCAGTACTTC	CAGGTGEGETQYF
TRBD2	TRBV6-2/TRBV6-3	-	TRBJ2-3	TGTGCCAGCAGCGTTAAGCGGGATTGGACAGATACGCAGTATTTT	CASSVKRDWTDTQYF
TRBD2	TRBV18	-	TRBJ2-7	TGTGCCAGCTCACCGGGGCGGGGGTACGAGCAGTACTTC	CASSPGRGYEQYF
-	TRBV30	-	TRBJ2-7	TGTGCCTGGACCCCCCGGCCAGGGGCCTACGAGCAGTACTTC	CAWTPRPGAYEQYF
-	TRBV6-5	-	TRBJ1-1	TGTGCCAGCAGTTACTCGATTAGGGGGGGTGACACTGAAGCTTTCTTT	CASSYSIRGGDTEAFF